A few counts support the clone carrying this TCR beta chain. The source of the sample is a study of early T cells in non-severe SARS-CoV-2 infection. CDR3 length: 13 amino acids. Germline V gives CDR1 GTSNPN, CDR2 SVGIG (reference sequence). V was clipped by 4 bases and J by 2 bases, with 11 bases between them. TCRdb re-derived calls from the 5' RACE reads in MiXCR, one entry per CDR3 protein. The sample lists tens of thousands of distinct CDR3 sequences, roughly a fifth occurring once. This material consisted of whole blood, taken at baseline. This TCR derives from an adult who was a healthcare worker with PCR-confirmed SARS-CoV-2 infection or an uninfected control (not recorded which). This rearrangement joins TRBV30 to TRBJ1-2; D not certain. CDR3 residues: CAWTRVTNYGYTF. The CDR3 DNA is TGTGCCTGGACTCGCGTTACAAACTATGGCTACACCTTC.